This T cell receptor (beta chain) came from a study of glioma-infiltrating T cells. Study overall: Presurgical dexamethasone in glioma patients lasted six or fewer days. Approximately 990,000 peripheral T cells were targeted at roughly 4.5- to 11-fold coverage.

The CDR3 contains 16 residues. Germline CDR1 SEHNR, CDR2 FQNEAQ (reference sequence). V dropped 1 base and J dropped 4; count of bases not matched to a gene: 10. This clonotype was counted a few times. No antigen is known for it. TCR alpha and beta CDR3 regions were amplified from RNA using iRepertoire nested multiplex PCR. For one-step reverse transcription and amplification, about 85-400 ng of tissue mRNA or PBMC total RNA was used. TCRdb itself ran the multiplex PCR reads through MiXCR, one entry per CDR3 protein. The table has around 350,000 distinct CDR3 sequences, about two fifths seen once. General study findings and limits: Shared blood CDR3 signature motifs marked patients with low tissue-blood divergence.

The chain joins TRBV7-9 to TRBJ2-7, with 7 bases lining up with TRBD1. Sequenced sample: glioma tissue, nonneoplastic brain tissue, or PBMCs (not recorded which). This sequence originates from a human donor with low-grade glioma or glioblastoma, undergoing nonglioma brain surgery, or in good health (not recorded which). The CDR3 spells CASSLESGGRKYEQYF. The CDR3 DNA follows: TGTGCCAGCAGCTTAGAATCAGGGGGAAGGAAATACGAGCAGTACTTC.